The following is a T cell receptor beta chain sequence with its context. Its specificity is unknown. Clones were read by immunoSEQ multiplex PCR, and TCRdb kept only the in-frame ones, dropping some. The sample holds about 31,000 clones; approximately 90% are singletons and the top ten take around 30%. The source of the sample is a study of OX40 agonist ivuxolimab in advanced cancers. Overall study results and limits: Some nonresponders also had low normalized T-cell clonal expansion.

Germline V lookup: CDR1 MNHEY, CDR2 SVGAGI. The V end was cut by 0 bases, the J end by 9 bases, with 15 bases between. The CDR3 spans 15 residues. The TCR originated in an adult with an advanced solid tumor such as melanoma, head and neck, liver or kidney cancer. This chain joins TRBV6-5 and TRBJ2-1; tentative D call: TRBD1 (5 bases). Sequenced material: CD4+ or CD8+ T cells sorted from blood, taken in a trial of the OX40 agonist ivuxolimab. CDR3 in DNA: TGTGCCAGCAGTTACTCAGGTCACCGTCAGGGTGAGCAGTTCTTC. Residues: CASSYSGHRQGEQFF.